Presented here are 9 T cell receptor beta chains from one specimen sequenced in a study of blood T cell repertoires in COVID-19. TCRdb's copy holds only in-frame clones and misses some; the assay was immunoSEQ multiplex PCR. Here the sample spans fewer than 100,000 clones, 80% being singletons. Sequenced sample: peripheral blood. These receptors were taken from a woman between 65 and 79 years old with acute or convalescent COVID-19.

This chain links TRBV5-4 with TRBJ2-7; D may be TRBD1 (6 bases). The V end was cut by 0 bases, the J end by 6 bases, with 16 bases between. The CDR3 has 15 amino acids. CDR1 is SGHNT and CDR2 is YYREEE in the germline V gene (reference sequence). The CDR3: CASSLGPHRVGEQYF. The CDR3, as DNA: TGTGCCAGCAGCTTGGGCCCTCACAGGGTTGGCGAGCAGTACTTC.

This chain links TRBV9 with TRBJ1-2; TRBD1 is a possible D gene (6 bases). The CDR3 totals 12 residues. Trimming pared 3 bases from V and 6 bases from J, leaving 9 bases between. CDR1 is SGDLS, CDR2 YYNGEE, per germline. CDR3 DNA sequence: TGTGCCAGCAGCGGAGACAGGAATGGCTACACCTTC. As protein: CASSGDRNGYTF.

This clone appeared once. The chain carries TRBV19 and TRBJ2-3; the D gene is possibly TRBD1 (9 bases). The CDR3 totals 14 residues. CDR1 is LNHDA and CDR2 is SQIVND in the germline V gene (reference sequence). Trimming pared 5 bases from V and 7 bases from J, leaving 16 bases between. The CDR3 DNA sequence: TGTGCCAGTAGTCGGGGGGGACAGGGTTATACGCAGTATTTT. Translation: CASSRGGQGYTQYF.

The chain employs TRBV14 and TRBJ2-3; 9 bases match TRBD1. Germline V gives CDR1 SGHDN, CDR2 FVKESK. There are 13 residues in the CDR3. J was trimmed by 4 bases and V by 5 bases; bases with no gene match: 1. CDR3 loop: CASSNRGPDTQYF. The CDR3 DNA is TGTGCCAGCAGCAACAGGGGGCCAGATACGCAGTATTTT.

This chain joins TRBV5-4 and TRBJ2-1; the match to TRBD2 covers 8 bases. This CDR3 has 15 amino acids. J gave up 8 bases and V 0 bases, and 7 bases lay outside the gene matches. CDR1 SGHNT and CDR2 YYREEE come from the germline V gene (reference sequence). The CDR3 nucleotides are TGTGCCAGCAGCTTGGAACTAGCGGCGAGGGATGAGCAGTTCTTC. Translation: CASSLELAARDEQFF.

A word on this clone: One end of the junction fails to match germline, which may point to a read error. The genes are TRBV3-1 (or the pseudogene TRBV3-2) and TRBJ2-1; TRBD1 matches 10 bases. Germline V gives CDR1 LGHDT, CDR2 YNNKEL (reference sequence). The CDR3 extends over 17 amino acids. The CDR3 bases are TGTGCCAGCAGTCAAGCCCCGACAGGGGGCCCTGTCGATGAGCAGTTCTTC. Amino acid sequence: CASSQAPTGGPVDEQFF.

This chain connects TRBV6-2 or TRBV6-3 to TRBJ2-3, with a tentative D call TRBD1 (6 bases). V shed 0 bases and J shed 2 bases, with 12 bases lying between them. Germline assignment: CDR1 MNHEY and CDR2 SVGEGT. This CDR3 is built from 16 residues. The CDR3 region has the DNA TGTGCCAGCAGTTACTCAACAGGGATACCCACAGATACGCAGTATTTT. This codes for CASSYSTGIPTDTQYF.

This rearrangement joins TRBV7-6 to TRBJ2-7; TRBD2 agrees at 9 bases. V was pared by 5 bases and J by 3 bases, with 8 bases of the junction left unmatched. In germline, CDR1 is SGHVS, CDR2 FNYEAQ. The CDR3 has 15 amino acids. CDR3 nucleotides: TGTGCCAGCAGCCGTCGTGGTAGCGGGGGCTACGAGCAGTACTTC. It specifies CASSRRGSGGYEQYF. The whole variable domain, filled in from reference TRBV7-6 and TRBJ2-7, reads GAGVSQSPRYKVTKRGQDVALRCDPISGHVSLYWYRQALGQGPEFLTYFNYEAQQDKSGLPNDRFSAERPEGSISTLTIQRTEQRDSAMYRCASSRRGSGGYEQYFGPGTRLTVT.

The CDR3 here is CSGGTALNGYTF. The CDR3 DNA follows: TGCAGCGGGGGGACAGCGTTGAATGGCTACACCTTC. V and J are TRBV29-1 and TRBJ1-2; TRBD1 agrees at 7 bases. Trimming cost V 7 bases and J 6 bases; bases outside gene matches: 8. The CDR3 runs 12 residues. Germline assignment: CDR1 SQVTM and CDR2 ANQGSEA. Combining the CDR3 with reference TRBV29-1 and TRBJ1-2 gives the whole variable domain SAVISQKPSRDICQRGTSLTIQCQVDSQVTMMFWYRQQPGQSLTLIATANQGSEATYESGFVIDKFPISRPNLTFSTLTVSNMSPEDSSIYLCSGGTALNGYTFGSGTRLTVV.